A selection of T cell receptor beta chains follows, all from one sample in a study of OX40 agonist ivuxolimab in advanced cancers. Generated by immunoSEQ multiplex PCR, the TCRdb table keeps only in-frame clones and is missing some. Altogether tens of thousands of clones are present, around 93% being singletons, with the ten largest covering around 15%. The starting material was CD4+ or CD8+ T cells sorted from blood, obtained in a trial of the OX40 agonist ivuxolimab. Source of these receptors: an adult with an advanced solid tumor such as melanoma, head and neck, liver or kidney cancer. Both conserved end residues are part of each CDR3. The D gene is left open where the match is weak. Size is stated for part of the rows, as once, few or many counts, or as a class when the clone is expanded.

v_gene,abundance,d_gene,j_gene,CDR3nt,CDR3aa
TRBV7-9,.,TRBD2,TRBJ2-2,TGTGCCAGCTGGGACCCCCTAGCGGGGTACACCGGGGAGCTGTTTTTT,CASWDPLAGYTGELFF
TRBV6-5,.,.,TRBJ1-2,TGTGCCAGCAGTTTATCGCGGAACTATGGCTACACCTTC,CASSLSRNYGYTF
TRBV29-1,.,TRBD2,TRBJ2-7,TGCAGCGTCATCTATACTAGCGGAGTCTCCTACGAGCAGTACTTC,CSVIYTSGVSYEQYF
TRBV28,.,.,TRBJ2-7,TGTGCCAGCAGTTGGGCTAGCGATCTGCAGTACTTC,CASSWASDLQYF
TRBV11-3,.,.,TRBJ2-3,TGTGCCAGCAGCGGCGGGGAAAAGGGTCCCCCCTCCCCCACAGATACGCAGTATTTT,CASSGGEKGPPSPTDTQYF
TRBV6-1,.,.,TRBJ1-4,TGTGCCAGCTGTTGCCTTGCAACTAATGAAAAACTGTTTTTT,CASCCLATNEKLFF
TRBV7-9,.,TRBD1,TRBJ2-7,TGTGCCAGCAGCTGGCCCGGGACAGGGGTCTACGAGCAGTACTTC,CASSWPGTGVYEQYF
TRBV29-1,once,TRBD1,TRBJ2-2,TGCAGCGTTGTCATGAGGACAGGGTCCCCCGGGGAGCTGTTTTTT,CSVVMRTGSPGELFF
TRBV6-5,.,.,TRBJ2-2,TGTGCCAGCACTCCCCATACCGGGGAGCTGTTTTTT,CASTPHTGELFF
TRBV30,.,.,TRBJ1-2,TGTGCCTATGGGACGTCAAGGAACTATGGCTACACCTTC,CAYGTSRNYGYTF
TRBV11-2,.,.,TRBJ2-1,TGTGCCAGCAGCTTCAGGGATGAGCAGTTCTTC,CASSFRDEQFF
TRBV4-1,.,TRBD2,TRBJ2-7,TGCGCCAGCAGCCTCCAGGTCGCGGGAGCGATCTCCTACGAGCAGTACTTC,CASSLQVAGAISYEQYF
TRBV28,.,.,TRBJ2-7,TGTGCCAGCATGGGGGTACTGACTTTCTACGAGCAGTACTTC,CASMGVLTFYEQYF
TRBV4-1,few,TRBD2,TRBJ2-1,TGCGCCAGCAGCCCCGGACTAGCGGAACCGTTCTTC,CASSPGLAEPFF
TRBV29-1,.,.,TRBJ2-5,TGCAGCGTTGAAGGAATGGCGCATTTCAAAGAGACCCAGTACTTC,CSVEGMAHFKETQYF
TRBV29-1,.,TRBD2,TRBJ2-3,TGCAGCGTTGAAGGGCTAGCGGGAGCGACAGATACGCAGTATTTT,CSVEGLAGATDTQYF
TRBV13,.,.,TRBJ1-2,TGTGCCAGCAGCCCCCGGCGGGTTGAGGGCTACACCTTC,CASSPRRVEGYTF
TRBV7-9,few,TRBD1,TRBJ1-2,TGTGCCAGCAGCCCCTTGGGACAGGGGGCCCGTGGCTACACCTTC,CASSPLGQGARGYTF
TRBV29-1,.,.,TRBJ2-5,TGCAGCGTTGACTTTTGGGAGTTACATCAAGAGACCCAGTACTTC,CSVDFWELHQETQYF
TRBV19,.,.,TRBJ2-1,TGTGCCAGTAGTGAGGGAAACAATGAGCAGTTCTTC,CASSEGNNEQFF
TRBV19,few,.,TRBJ1-5,TGTGCCAGTAGTATGGGGAGCAATCAGCCCCAGCATTTT,CASSMGSNQPQHF
TRBV4-3,once,TRBD2,TRBJ2-1,TGCGCCAGCAGCCAAGGCGGGGGAGGCTACAATGAGCAGTTCTTC,CASSQGGGGYNEQFF
TRBV19,.,TRBD1,TRBJ1-2,TGTGCCAGTAGTATGTTGACAGGGATCCGCTATGGCTACACCTTC,CASSMLTGIRYGYTF
TRBV7-8,.,TRBD2,TRBJ2-1,TGTGCCAGCAGCTTAGGGCGCCTCCCGGGACTAGCGGGAAAGAACTCCTACAATGAGCAGTTCTTC,CASSLGRLPGLAGKNSYNEQFF
TRBV19,.,TRBD2,TRBJ2-7,TGTGCCAGTAGTTATGGGACTAGCGACGAGCAGTACTTC,CASSYGTSDEQYF
TRBV2,.,TRBD2,TRBJ2-7,TGTGCCAGCATCGGGACTAGCGGGACAAGCTCCTACGAGCAGTACTTC,CASIGTSGTSSYEQYF
TRBV10-3,.,.,TRBJ2-7,TGTGCCATCAGGGACAGTCCTGGGTTCGAGCAGTACTTC,CAIRDSPGFEQYF
TRBV11-2,.,.,TRBJ2-3,TGTGCCAGCAGCTTAGAATCCAGCGGAACTAGCACAGATACGCAGTATTTT,CASSLESSGTSTDTQYF
TRBV4-1,.,TRBD2,TRBJ2-1,TGCGCCAGCGGGACTAGCTTCGCCGATGAGCAGTTCTTC,CASGTSFADEQFF
TRBV7-8,once,.,TRBJ1-5,TGTGCCAGCAGCTTAGCAGGGTATAGCAATCAGCCCCAGCATTTT,CASSLAGYSNQPQHF
TRBV29-1,few,TRBD2,TRBJ2-2,TGCAGCGTAGAGACGGGGGGCACCGGGGAGCTGTTTTTT,CSVETGGTGELFF
TRBV18,once,.,TRBJ2-7,TGTGCCAGCTCACCACCGCGCAGGGCGGGCGAGCAGTACTTC,CASSPPRRAGEQYF
TRBV6-5,.,TRBD1,TRBJ1-1,TGTGCCAGCAGACCACCCAGGGACAGGGGTGCTGAAGCTTTCTTT,CASRPPRDRGAEAFF
TRBV19,.,TRBD1,TRBJ1-2,TGTGCCAGTAGTCCGTCTCCGGGACAGCCGGACTATGGCTACACCTTC,CASSPSPGQPDYGYTF
TRBV7-2,.,.,TRBJ1-1,TGTGCCAGCAGCTTAGCCCTGGGGGGCCCGAACACTGAAGCTTTCTTT,CASSLALGGPNTEAFF
TRBV7-6,once,TRBD2,TRBJ2-3,TGTGCCAGCAGCCCCGGCGGGGGGCTAAGGGATACGCAGTATTTT,CASSPGGGLRDTQYF
TRBV30,.,.,TRBJ2-7,TGTGCCTGGAGTTTGAGCTACGAGCAGTACTTC,CAWSLSYEQYF
TRBV7-8,.,.,TRBJ2-7,TGTGCCAGCAGTTCCGGGACGGGGGCCTACGAGCAGTACTTC,CASSSGTGAYEQYF
TRBV5-1,few,TRBD2,TRBJ2-1,TGCGCCAGCAGCTGGACTAGCGGGAATATCAATGAGCAGTTCTTC,CASSWTSGNINEQFF
TRBV4-1,.,.,TRBJ2-7,TGCGCCAGCAGCGCCACTCTCCCCGGGAGCCTCTACGAGCAGTACTTC,CASSATLPGSLYEQYF
TRBV10-2,.,.,TRBJ2-7,TGCGCCAGCAGCGACACATGGTACGAGCAGTACTTC,CASSDTWYEQYF
TRBV11-2,.,.,TRBJ1-5,TGTGCCAGCAGTCGAGTAGGTGGAGGTCCCCAGCATTTT,CASSRVGGGPQHF
TRBV5-1,.,TRBD1,TRBJ1-2,TGCGCCAGCAGCGAAACAGGGGAGCGTGGCTACACCTTC,CASSETGERGYTF
TRBV19,.,TRBD2,TRBJ2-1,TGTGCCAGTAGTTTACTAGCGGGAGGAGACAATGAGCAGTTCTTC,CASSLLAGGDNEQFF
TRBV30,.,.,TRBJ2-2,TGTGCCTGGATGAGAGATGTGAACACCGGGGAGCTGTTTTTT,CAWMRDVNTGELFF
TRBV6-1,.,.,TRBJ2-7,TGTGCCAGCAGTGAGGGGAGCTCCTACGAGCAGTACTTC,CASSEGSSYEQYF
TRBV28,.,.,TRBJ1-4,TGTGCCAGCAGTTTCAGGGAGACACCAAAAGATGAAAAACTGTTTTTT,CASSFRETPKDEKLFF
TRBV4-1,.,.,TRBJ2-1,TGCGCCAGCAGCCGCGAGGGGATCTGGGATGAGCAGTTCTTC,CASSREGIWDEQFF
TRBV19,.,.,TRBJ2-5,TGTGCCAGTAGTATCGGGGCCACAGGCCTTCAAGAGACCCAGTACTTC,CASSIGATGLQETQYF
TRBV2,.,TRBD2,TRBJ2-3,TGTGCCAGCAGGGGCCCCCTTGTGGATAGCGGGACACAAGCGCCGGGCCGGTATTTT,CASRGPLVDSGTQAPGRYF
TRBV5-8,.,.,TRBJ2-5,TGTGCCAGCAGGTGGCGGGTTAATCAAGAGACCCAGTACTTC,CASRWRVNQETQYF
TRBV2,.,.,TRBJ1-5,TGTGCCAGCAGGCACGCAAATCAGCCCCAGCATTTT,CASRHANQPQHF
TRBV11-1,.,.,TRBJ2-7,TGTGCCAGCAGCTTAGTGGGCAGTGGGTCCTACGAGCAGTACTTC,CASSLVGSGSYEQYF
TRBV5-8,.,.,TRBJ1-1,TGTGCCAGCAGCCCCCTCCGGACTATGAACACTGAAGCTTTCTTT,CASSPLRTMNTEAFF
TRBV7-8,.,TRBD1,TRBJ2-5,TGTGCCAGCAGCCCCGGGACAGTGCAAGAGACCCAGTACTTC,CASSPGTVQETQYF
TRBV27,.,.,TRBJ2-1,TGTGCCAGCAGTTTGACACTGCATCACAATGAGCAGTTCTTC,CASSLTLHHNEQFF